Described below is a single T cell receptor (beta chain) sequence and its context. At one boundary the junction diverges from the germline segment, which might be a read error. The data were taken from a study of blood T cells in healthy people across ages. With a J-beta primer mix and a sample-barcoded 5' primer, a second PCR ran about 7 to 11 cycles. TCRdb re-called the 5' RACE reads with MiXCR, one entry per CDR3 protein. Of 800,000 to 1,300,000 distinct CDR3 sequences listed, less than 25% are singletons. CDR1 MDHEN and CDR2 SYDVKM come from the germline V gene. There are 14 residues in the CDR3. The sample was also reused in another study, on T cells of mothers and their children.

Sequenced: blood. This TCR was sampled from a girl aged 2 to 10 in good health. V usage is TRBV28 and J usage is TRBJ2-1, with 9 bases lining up with TRBD2. CDR3 residues: CASNLAGENNEQFF. The DNA for the CDR3 is TGTGCCAGCAATTTAGCGGGGGAGAACAATGAGCAGTTCTTC.